This entry is about one T cell receptor beta chain. No antigen is known for it. TCRs were sequenced from a few patients responding to pembrolizumab. Profiled with immunoSEQ multiplex PCR; TCRdb holds only in-frame clones, not every one. The sample records under 75,000 clones, 88% being singletons. The data derive from a study of PD-1 blockade in mismatch repair-deficient tumors. Study-wide points: After pembrolizumab, tumor-resident clones rose rapidly, then generally contracted before radiologic responses.

The trim removed 1 base at V and 6 bases at J, leaving 4 bases unmatched. This CDR3 comprises 14 residues. Looked up from germline, CDR1 is SEHNR and CDR2 is FQNEAQ (reference sequence). The rearrangement uses TRBV7-9 and TRBJ2-7, with 9 bases identical to TRBD1. The starting material was peripheral blood, obtained 52 weeks after starting pembrolizumab. This clonotype originated in an adult with mismatch repair-deficient cancer. In DNA form, the CDR3 reads TGTGCCAGCAGCTTAGGGACAGGGGTTAGCGAGCAGTACTTC. Protein: CASSLGTGVSEQYF. Filled out from reference TRBV7-9 and TRBJ2-7, the complete variable domain reads DTGVSQNPRHKITKRGQNVTFRCDPISEHNRLYWYRQTLGQGPEFLTYFQNEAQLEKSRLLSDRFSAERPKGSFSTLEIQRTEQGDSAMYLCASSLGTGVSEQYFGPGTRLTVT.